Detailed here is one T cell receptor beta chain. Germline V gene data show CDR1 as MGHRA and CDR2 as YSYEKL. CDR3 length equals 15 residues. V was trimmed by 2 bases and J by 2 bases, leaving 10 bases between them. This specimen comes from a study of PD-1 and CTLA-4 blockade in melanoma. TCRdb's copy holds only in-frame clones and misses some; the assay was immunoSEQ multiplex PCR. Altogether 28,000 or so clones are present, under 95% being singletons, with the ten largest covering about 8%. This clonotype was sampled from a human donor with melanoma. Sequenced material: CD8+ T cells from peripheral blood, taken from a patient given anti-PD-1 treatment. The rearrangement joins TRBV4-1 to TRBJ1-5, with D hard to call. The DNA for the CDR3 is TGCGCCAGCAGCCAAATATTCGTCGGCAATCAGCCCCAGCATTTT. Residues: CASSQIFVGNQPQHF.